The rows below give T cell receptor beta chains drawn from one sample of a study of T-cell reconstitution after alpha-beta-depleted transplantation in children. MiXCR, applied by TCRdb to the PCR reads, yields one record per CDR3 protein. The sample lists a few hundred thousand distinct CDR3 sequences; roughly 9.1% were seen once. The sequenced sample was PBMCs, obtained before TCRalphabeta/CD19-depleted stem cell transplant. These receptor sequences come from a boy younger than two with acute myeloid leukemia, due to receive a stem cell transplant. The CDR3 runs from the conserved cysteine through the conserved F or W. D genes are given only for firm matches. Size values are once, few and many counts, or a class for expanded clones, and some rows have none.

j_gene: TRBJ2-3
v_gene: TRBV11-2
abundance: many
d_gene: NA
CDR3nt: TGTGCCAGCAGCTTTCCTCTAGGGATGGGAGCTAGCACAGATACGCAGTATTTT
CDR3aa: CASSFPLGMGASTDTQYF

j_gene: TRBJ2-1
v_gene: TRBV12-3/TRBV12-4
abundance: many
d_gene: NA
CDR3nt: TGTGCCATCAGTTTCGGGTACAATGAGCAGTTCTTC
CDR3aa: CAISFGYNEQFF

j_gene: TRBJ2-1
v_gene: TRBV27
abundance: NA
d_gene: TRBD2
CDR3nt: TGTGCCAGCAGTAGTAGGGTAGCGGGAGCCGTTTACAATGAGCAGTTCTTC
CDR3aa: CASSSRVAGAVYNEQFF

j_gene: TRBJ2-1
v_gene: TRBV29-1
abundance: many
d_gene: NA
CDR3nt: TGCAGCGTTGCGGCCCTGCGGGATGAGCAGTTCTTC
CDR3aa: CSVAALRDEQFF

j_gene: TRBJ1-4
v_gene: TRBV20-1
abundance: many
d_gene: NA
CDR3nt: TGCAGTGCTAGACCCGGTAGTTATGAAAAACTGTTTTTT
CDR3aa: CSARPGSYEKLFF

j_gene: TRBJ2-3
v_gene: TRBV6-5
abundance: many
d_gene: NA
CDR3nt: TGTGCCAGCATTTACTCGGCAAGCACAGATACGCAGTATTTT
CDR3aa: CASIYSASTDTQYF

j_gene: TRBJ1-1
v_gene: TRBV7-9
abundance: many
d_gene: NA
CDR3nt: TGTGCCAGCAGCCCCGCACTGGACACTGAAGCTTTCTTT
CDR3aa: CASSPALDTEAFF

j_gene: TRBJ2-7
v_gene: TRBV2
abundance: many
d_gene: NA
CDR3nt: TGTGCCAGCAGTTCCGGGTTAAGCTCATCCTACGAGCAGTACTTC
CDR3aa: CASSSGLSSSYEQYF

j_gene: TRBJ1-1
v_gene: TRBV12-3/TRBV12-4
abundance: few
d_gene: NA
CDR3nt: TGTGCCAGCAGTTCAACCACAGGGCACACTGAAGCTTTCTTT
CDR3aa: CASSSTTGHTEAFF

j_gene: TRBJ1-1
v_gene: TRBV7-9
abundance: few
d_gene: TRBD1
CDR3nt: TGTGCCAGCAGCTTGGACAGGGAGAACACTGAAGCTTTCTTT
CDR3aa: CASSLDRENTEAFF

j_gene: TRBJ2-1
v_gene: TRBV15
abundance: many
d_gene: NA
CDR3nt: TGTGCCACCAGCAGAGATGACCCCCTAAGCTCCTACAATGAGCAGTTCTTC
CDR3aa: CATSRDDPLSSYNEQFF

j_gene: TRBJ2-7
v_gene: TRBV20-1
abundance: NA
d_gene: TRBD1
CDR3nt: TGCAGTGCTAGAAATTGGGACAGGGGATACGAGCAGTACTTC
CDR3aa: CSARNWDRGYEQYF

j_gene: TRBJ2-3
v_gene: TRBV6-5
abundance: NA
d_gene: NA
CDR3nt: TGTGCCAGCAGTTACAGAGAGGGCAAAGCGCAGTATTTT
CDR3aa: CASSYREGKAQYF

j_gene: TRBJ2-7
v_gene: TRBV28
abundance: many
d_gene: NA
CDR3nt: TGTGCCAGCAAAAAGGGGGAGCAGTACTTC
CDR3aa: CASKKGEQYF

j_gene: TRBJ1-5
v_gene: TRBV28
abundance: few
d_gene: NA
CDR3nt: TGTGCCAGCACCTTCTTGCACAGGGGCAATCAGCCCCAGCATTTT
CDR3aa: CASTFLHRGNQPQHF

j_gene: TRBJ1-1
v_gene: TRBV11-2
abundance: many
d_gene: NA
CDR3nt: TGTGCCAGCAGCCGGGGGGGAATGAACACTGAAGCTTTCTTT
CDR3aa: CASSRGGMNTEAFF

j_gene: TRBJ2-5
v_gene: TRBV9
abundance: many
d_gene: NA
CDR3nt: TGTGCCAGCAGCGTAGAGGCAGGGGGAGGAGAGACCCAGTACTTC
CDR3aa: CASSVEAGGGETQYF

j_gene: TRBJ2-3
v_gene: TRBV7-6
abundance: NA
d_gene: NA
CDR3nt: TGTGCCAGCAGCATCACTAGTATAGATACGCAGTATTTT
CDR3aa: CASSITSIDTQYF

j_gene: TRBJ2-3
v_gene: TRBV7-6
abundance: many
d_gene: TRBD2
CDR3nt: TGTGCCAGCAGCTTAGAGGCGGGAGGGGCCACAGATACGCAGTATTTT
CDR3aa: CASSLEAGGATDTQYF

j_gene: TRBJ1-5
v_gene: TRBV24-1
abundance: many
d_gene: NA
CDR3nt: TGTGCCACCAGTTCTGAGGGACCCAATCAGCCCCAGCATTTT
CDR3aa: CATSSEGPNQPQHF

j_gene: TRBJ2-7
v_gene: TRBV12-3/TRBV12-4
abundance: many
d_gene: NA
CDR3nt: TGTGCCAGCAGTTTATTCAGAACGGGCGAGCAGTACTTC
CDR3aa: CASSLFRTGEQYF

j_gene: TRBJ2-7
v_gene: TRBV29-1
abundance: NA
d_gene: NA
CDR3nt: TGCAGCGCCTGGCAGGGGCAGGAGCAGTACTTC
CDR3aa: CSAWQGQEQYF

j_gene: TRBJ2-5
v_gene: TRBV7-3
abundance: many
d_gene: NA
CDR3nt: TGTGCCAGCAGCCCCAATGGTAGGGGTGAGACCCAGTACTTC
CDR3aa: CASSPNGRGETQYF

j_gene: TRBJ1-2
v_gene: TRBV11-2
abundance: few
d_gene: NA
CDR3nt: TGTGCCAGCAGCTTAGTGGTGGCTGGCTACACCTTC
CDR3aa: CASSLVVAGYTF

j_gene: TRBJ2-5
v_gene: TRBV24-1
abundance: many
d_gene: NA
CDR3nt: TGTGCCACCAGTGACCCATACAGGGTAACCACCCAAGAGACCCAGTACTTC
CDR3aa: CATSDPYRVTTQETQYF

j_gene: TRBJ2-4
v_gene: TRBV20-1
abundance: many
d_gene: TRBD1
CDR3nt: TGCAGTGCTAGAGCAGGGGGCGGAAACATTCAGTACTTC
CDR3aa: CSARAGGGNIQYF

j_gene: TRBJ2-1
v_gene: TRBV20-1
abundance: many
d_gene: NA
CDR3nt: TGCAGTGCTCATGGTCGGCCGGCCTACAATGAGCAGTTCTTC
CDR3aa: CSAHGRPAYNEQFF

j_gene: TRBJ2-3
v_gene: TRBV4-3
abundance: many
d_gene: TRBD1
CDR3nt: TGCGCCAGCAGCCCTGGGACAGGGGAAGGCACAGATACGCAGTATTTT
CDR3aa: CASSPGTGEGTDTQYF

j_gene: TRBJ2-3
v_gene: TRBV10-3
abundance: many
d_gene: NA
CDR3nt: TGTGCCATCAGCGAGACAGGAACGAGCACAGATACGCAGTATTTT
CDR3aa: CAISETGTSTDTQYF

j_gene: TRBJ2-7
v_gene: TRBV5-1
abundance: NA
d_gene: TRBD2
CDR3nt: TGCGCCGGCAGCTTGGGCCGGGACTATACCTACGAGCAGTACTTC
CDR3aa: CAGSLGRDYTYEQYF

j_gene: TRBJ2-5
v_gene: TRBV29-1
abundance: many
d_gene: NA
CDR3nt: TGCAGCGTTTCCGGGACATTTCGAGAGACCCAGTACTTC
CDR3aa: CSVSGTFRETQYF

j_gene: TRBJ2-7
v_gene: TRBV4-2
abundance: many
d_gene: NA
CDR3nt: TGTGCCAGCAGCCAAGAGGGGGACTCGACCTACGAGCAGTACTTC
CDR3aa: CASSQEGDSTYEQYF

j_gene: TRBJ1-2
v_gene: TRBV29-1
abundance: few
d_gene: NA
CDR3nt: TGCAGCGTGCTCCCAGCGTATGGCTACACCTTC
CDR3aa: CSVLPAYGYTF

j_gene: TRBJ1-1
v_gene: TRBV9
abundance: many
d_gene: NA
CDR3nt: TGTGCCAGCAGCGTAGGGGGGGGGCCCAACACTGAAGCTTTCTTT
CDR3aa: CASSVGGGPNTEAFF

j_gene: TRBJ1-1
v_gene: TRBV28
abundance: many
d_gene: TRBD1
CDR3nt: TGTGCCAGCAGTTTAAGCCGTACAGGGGCGAACACTGAAGCTTTCTTT
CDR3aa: CASSLSRTGANTEAFF

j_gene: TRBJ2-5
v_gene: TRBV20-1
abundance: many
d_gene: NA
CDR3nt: TGCAGTGCTAGGCCCCACGGGAGCTTCCGGGGGGAGACCCAGTACTTC
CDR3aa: CSARPHGSFRGETQYF

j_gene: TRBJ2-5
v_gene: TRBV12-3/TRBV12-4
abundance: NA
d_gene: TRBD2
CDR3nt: TGTGCCAGCAGCCAAGCGGGAGAAGAGACCCAGTACTTC
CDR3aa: CASSQAGEETQYF

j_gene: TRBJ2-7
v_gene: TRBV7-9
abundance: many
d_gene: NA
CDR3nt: TGTGCCAGCAGAGGGGCCCGCCCCGAGCAGTACTTC
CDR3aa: CASRGARPEQYF

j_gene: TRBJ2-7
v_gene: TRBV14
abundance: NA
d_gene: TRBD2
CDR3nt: TGTGCCAGCAGCCAACGGACTAGCGGGAGTCCCTACGAGCAGTACTTC
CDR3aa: CASSQRTSGSPYEQYF

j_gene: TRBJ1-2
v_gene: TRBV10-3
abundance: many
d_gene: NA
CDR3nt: TGTGCCATCAGTGAGTCTAGGGGGGCCTGGAATGGCTACACCTTC
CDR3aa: CAISESRGAWNGYTF

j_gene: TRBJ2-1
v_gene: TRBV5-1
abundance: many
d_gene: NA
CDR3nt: TGCGCCAGCAGCTTGGTCACCCGACAGTACAATGAGCAGTTCTTC
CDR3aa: CASSLVTRQYNEQFF

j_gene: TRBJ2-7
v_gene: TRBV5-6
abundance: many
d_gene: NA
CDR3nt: TGTGCCAGCAGCTTAGGGACGAGTTTTTACGAGCAGTACTTC
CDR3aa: CASSLGTSFYEQYF

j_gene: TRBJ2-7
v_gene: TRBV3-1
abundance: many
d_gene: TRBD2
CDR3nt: TGTGCCAGCAGCCAAGAAAAAGCGGGAGGGAGCTACGAGCAGTACTTC
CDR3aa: CASSQEKAGGSYEQYF

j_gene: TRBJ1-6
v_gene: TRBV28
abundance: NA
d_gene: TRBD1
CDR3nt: TGTGCCAGCAGCCGCCGGGACAGGGCCTATTCACCCCTCCACTTT
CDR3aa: CASSRRDRAYSPLHF

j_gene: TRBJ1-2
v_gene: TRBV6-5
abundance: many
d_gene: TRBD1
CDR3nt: TGTGCCAGCAGTTACCTACAGGGGAACGGCTACACCTTC
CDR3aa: CASSYLQGNGYTF